The entry below describes one T cell receptor beta chain. Its antigen is unidentified. The data originate from a study of T cell responses to AZD1222 COVID-19 vaccine. Study-level points and caveats: Regions 160-218 and 743-854 dominated among vaccine-associated CD4 TCRs spanning spike. Repertoires were obtained solely post-peak T cell response. White British donors predominated, females outnumbered males, and clonal diversity was possibly underestimated.

The CDR3 loop spans 15 amino acids. The junction had 4 bases not matched to a gene; V was cut back by 1 base and J by 4 bases. Per the germline V gene, CDR1 is MDHEN and CDR2 is SYDVKM. TCRdb keeps only in-frame clones here, not all; method: immunoSEQ multiplex PCR. Of about 180,000 clones listed, 80% to 90% are singletons. This TCR was recovered from an adult in good health. Sequencing was performed on peripheral blood, taken on day 0 of AZD1222 vaccination. V is TRBV28 and J is TRBJ1-5; 7 positions match TRBD1. CDR3 nucleotide sequence: TGTGCCAGCAGTTTATACCGGGACAGAAATCAGCCCCAGCATTTT. Protein product: CASSLYRDRNQPQHF.